A single sample gave rise to the 6 T cell receptor beta chains below, sequenced in a study of blood T cell repertoires in COVID-19. This table comes from immunoSEQ multiplex PCR, and its TCRdb copy is limited to in-frame clones, with some not included. The sample yields 200,000 to 250,000 clones, about 82% seen once. What was sequenced was peripheral blood. The receptors here all came from a woman in her 70s with COVID-19, enrolled during active disease.

V gene TRBV19 combines with J gene TRBJ2-1, with TRBD2 matching 7 bases. The CDR3 is 17 residues long. Germline CDR1 is LNHDA and CDR2 is SQIVND (reference sequence). Unmatched junction bases numbered 12, after V lost 4 bases and J lost 3 bases. In DNA, the CDR3 is TGTGCCAGTAGTACCCCCATGGGGCGGGGGATCTACAATGAGCAGTTCTTC. This codes for CASSTPMGRGIYNEQFF.

CDR3 sequence reads: CASSYSTPGANVLTF. The CDR3 DNA is TGTGCCAGCAGTTACTCGACTCCTGGGGCCAACGTCCTGACTTTC. V and J are TRBV6-2 or TRBV6-3 and TRBJ2-6; no definite D call. The CDR3 sequence is 15 residues long. V gave up 0 bases and J gave up 2 bases, with 5 bases separating them. From germline, CDR1 is MNHEY and CDR2 SVGEGT.

This chain joins TRBV5-1 and TRBJ2-5; D is ambiguous. V lost 4 bases, J lost 5 bases, and 24 bases lay in between. The CDR3 is 17 residues long. CDR1 and CDR2 from the germline V gene are SGHRS and YFSETQ. The CDR3 coding sequence is TGCGCCAGCAGCCCCGCTTGGAGCCGTCAGAGAGTGGAGACCCAGTACTTC. Its translation is CASSPAWSRQRVETQYF.

This chain's CDR3 is CASSYTGGNQPQHF. The CDR3 DNA follows: TGTGCCAGCAGTTACACAGGGGGTAATCAGCCCCAGCATTTT. The J gene is TRBJ1-5, the V gene TRBV6-2 or TRBV6-3; 8 bases fit TRBD1. Germline assignment: CDR1 MNHEY and CDR2 SVGEGT. The length of the CDR3 is 14 residues. After removal of 2 bases from V and 4 bases from J, the junction contained 1 base not matched to a gene.

The chain uses TRBV4-3 and TRBJ1-6; 12 bases fit TRBD1. CDR3 length: 17 residues. Trimming at V came to 5 bases and at J to 7 bases, leaving 9 bases not matched to a gene. Germline-derived CDR1 and CDR2 are LGHNA and YSLEER. The DNA for the CDR3 is TGCGCCAGCAGCTCCCGTCTGGGACAGGGGGCGAATTCACCCCTCCACTTT. Encoded protein: CASSSRLGQGANSPLHF.

The chain carries TRBV6-1 and TRBJ1-4; a weak D match, TRBD1 (6 bases). The CDR3 covers 16 residues. From germline, CDR1 is MNHNS and CDR2 SASEGT. Between the trimmed V and J ends, which lost 4 bases and 7 bases, there was a span of 19 bases. The DNA of the CDR3 is TGTGCCAGCAGTGTAAATACACAGGGTACAGGTGAAAAACTGTTTTTT. Its translation: CASSVNTQGTGEKLFF.